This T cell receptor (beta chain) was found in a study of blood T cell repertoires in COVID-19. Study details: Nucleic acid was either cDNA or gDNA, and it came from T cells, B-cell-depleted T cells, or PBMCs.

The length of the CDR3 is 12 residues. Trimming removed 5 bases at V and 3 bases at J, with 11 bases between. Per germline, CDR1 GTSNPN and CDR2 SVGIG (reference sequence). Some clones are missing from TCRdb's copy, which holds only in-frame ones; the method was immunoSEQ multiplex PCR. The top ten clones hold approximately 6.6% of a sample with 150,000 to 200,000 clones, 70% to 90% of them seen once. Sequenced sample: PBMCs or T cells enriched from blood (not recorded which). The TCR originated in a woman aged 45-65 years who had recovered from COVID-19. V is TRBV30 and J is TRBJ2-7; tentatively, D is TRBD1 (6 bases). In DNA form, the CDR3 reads TGTGCCTGGGAAGGACAGTTCTACGAGCAGTACTTC. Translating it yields CAWEGQFYEQYF.